This T cell receptor (beta chain) was identified in a study of shared clonotypes between healthy human individuals. Broader study findings: Generation probabilities were higher for clonotypes shared across all four sorted-subset donors than for unshared ones.

Only Caucasian adults living in Nashville, Tennessee made up the donor group. A split of CD4+ cells into CD45RA+ naive and CD45RA-negative memory subsets was performed. Sequencing was performed with immunoSEQ multiplex PCR; in TCRdb, only in-frame clones are kept and a portion is missing. The sample holds around 2.5 million clones; roughly 93% are singletons and the top ten take 0.36%. Points on this clone: Its antigen is not identified.

CDR1 is SGHNT and CDR2 is YYREEE in the germline V gene (reference sequence). There are 14 residues in the CDR3. Trimming cost V 3 bases and J 10 bases; bases outside gene matches: 5. The material sequenced was naive CD4+ T cells from PBMCs. Subset indicated: CD45RA+ positively selected. The rearrangement links TRBV5-4 to TRBJ2-1; 12 bases map to TRBD2. The sequence came from a man younger than 35 in good health. Some clones in this sample may be carry-over from other donors' samples. This CDR3 reads CASSSLAGGREQFF. The DNA for the CDR3 is TGTGCCAGCAGCTCGCTAGCGGGAGGGCGAGAGCAGTTCTTC.